This record concerns one T cell receptor beta chain sequence. This sample was taken from a study of blood T cell repertoires in COVID-19. Study information: COVID-19 samples, acute and convalescent, were from the United States, Italy and Spain.

As originally analysed: Reference gene primer amplification gave nucleated cell count estimates. Data came from immunoSEQ multiplex PCR; TCRdb stores just in-frame clones and leaves some out. Clone size and the V and J calls come from that table; the DNA yielded D and trimming. The sample shows over 90,000 clones, about four fifths of them seen only once. CDR3 length equals 17 residues. Trimming cost V 0 bases and J 4 bases; bases outside gene matches: 10. The sequenced sample consisted of peripheral blood. This clonotype originated in a man over 45 with active or convalescent COVID-19. V and J are TRBV23-1 and TRBJ1-1, with TRBD1 matching 8 bases. TRBV23-1 qualifies as an ORF whose function is uncertain. As DNA, the CDR3 is TGCGCCAGCAGTCAATCCGGAACAGGGGGAAGATTCACTGAAGCTTTCTTT. This sequence encodes CASSQSGTGGRFTEAFF.